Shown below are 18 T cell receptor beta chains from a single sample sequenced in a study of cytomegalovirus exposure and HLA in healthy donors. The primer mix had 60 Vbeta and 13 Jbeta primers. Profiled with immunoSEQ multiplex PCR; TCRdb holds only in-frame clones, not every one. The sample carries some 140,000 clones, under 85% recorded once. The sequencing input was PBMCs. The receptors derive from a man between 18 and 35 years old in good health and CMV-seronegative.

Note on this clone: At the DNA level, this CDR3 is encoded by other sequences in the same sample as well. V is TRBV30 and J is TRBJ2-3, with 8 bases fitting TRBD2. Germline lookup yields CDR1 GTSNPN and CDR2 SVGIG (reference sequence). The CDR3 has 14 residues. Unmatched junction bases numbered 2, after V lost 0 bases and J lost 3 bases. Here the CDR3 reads CAWSVRGGTDTQYF. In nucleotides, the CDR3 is TGTGCCTGGAGTGTACGGGGGGGGACAGATACGCAGTATTTT.

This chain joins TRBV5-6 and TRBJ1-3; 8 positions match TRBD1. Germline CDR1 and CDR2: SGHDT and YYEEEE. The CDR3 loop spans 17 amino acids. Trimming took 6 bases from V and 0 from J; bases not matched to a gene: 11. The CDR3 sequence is CASTYRDRGRSGNTIYF. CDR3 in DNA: TGTGCCAGCACCTACAGAGACAGGGGTCGCTCTGGAAACACCATATATTTT.

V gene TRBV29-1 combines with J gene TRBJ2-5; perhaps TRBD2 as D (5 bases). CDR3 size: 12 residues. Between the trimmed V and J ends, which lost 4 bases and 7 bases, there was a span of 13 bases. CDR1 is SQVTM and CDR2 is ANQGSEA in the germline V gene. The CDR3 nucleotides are TGCAGCGTTGTCGGGGTCGTGGGGACCCAGTACTTC. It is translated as CSVVGVVGTQYF.

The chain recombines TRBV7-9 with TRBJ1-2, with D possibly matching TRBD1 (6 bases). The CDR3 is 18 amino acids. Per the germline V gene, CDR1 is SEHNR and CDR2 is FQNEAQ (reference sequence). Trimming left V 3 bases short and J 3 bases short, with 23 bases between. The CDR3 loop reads CASSFPGHQNRPDYGYTF. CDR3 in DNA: TGTGCCAGCAGCTTCCCGGGACACCAAAACCGACCTGACTATGGCTACACCTTC.

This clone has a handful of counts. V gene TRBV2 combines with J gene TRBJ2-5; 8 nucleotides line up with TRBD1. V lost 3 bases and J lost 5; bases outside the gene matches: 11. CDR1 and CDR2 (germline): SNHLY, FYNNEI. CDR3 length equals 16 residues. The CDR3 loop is CASSEGGRGPMETQYF. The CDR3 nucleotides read TGTGCCAGCAGTGAGGGGGGCAGGGGGCCAATGGAGACCCAGTACTTC. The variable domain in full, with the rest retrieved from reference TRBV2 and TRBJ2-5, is EPEVTQTPSHQVTQMGQEVILRCVPISNHLYFYWYRQILGQKVEFLVSFYNNEISEKSEIFDDQFSVERPDGSNFTLKIRSTKLEDSAMYFCASSEGGRGPMETQYFGPGTRLLVL.

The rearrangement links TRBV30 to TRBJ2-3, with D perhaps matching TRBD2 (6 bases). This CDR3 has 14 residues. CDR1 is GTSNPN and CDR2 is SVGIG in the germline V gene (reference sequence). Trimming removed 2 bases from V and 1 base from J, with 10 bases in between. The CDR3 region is CAWSRGSRTDTQYF. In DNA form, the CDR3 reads TGTGCCTGGAGTCGGGGGTCTCGCACAGATACGCAGTATTTT.

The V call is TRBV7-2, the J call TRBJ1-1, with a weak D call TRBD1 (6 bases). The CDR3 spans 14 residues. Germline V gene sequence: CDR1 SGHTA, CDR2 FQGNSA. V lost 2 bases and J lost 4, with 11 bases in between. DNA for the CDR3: TGTGCCAGCAGCTTAAATCAGGGGCTCACTGAAGCTTTCTTT. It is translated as CASSLNQGLTEAFF.

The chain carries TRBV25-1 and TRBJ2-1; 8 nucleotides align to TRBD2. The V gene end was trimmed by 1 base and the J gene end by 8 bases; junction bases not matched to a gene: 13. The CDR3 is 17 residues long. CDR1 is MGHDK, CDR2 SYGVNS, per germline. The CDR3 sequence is CASSESSRTSPADEQFF. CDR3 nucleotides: TGTGCCAGCAGTGAATCATCCCGGACTAGCCCCGCGGATGAGCAGTTCTTC.

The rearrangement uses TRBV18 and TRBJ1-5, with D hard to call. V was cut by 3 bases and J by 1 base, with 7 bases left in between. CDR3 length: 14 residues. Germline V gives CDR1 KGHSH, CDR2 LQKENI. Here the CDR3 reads CASSPELSNQPQHF. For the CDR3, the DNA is TGTGCCAGCTCACCTGAACTGAGCAATCAGCCCCAGCATTTT.

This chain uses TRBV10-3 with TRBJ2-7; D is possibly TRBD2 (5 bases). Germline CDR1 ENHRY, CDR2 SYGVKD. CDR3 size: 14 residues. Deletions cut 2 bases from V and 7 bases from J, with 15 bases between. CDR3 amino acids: CAISERGQVEEQYF. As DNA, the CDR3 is TGTGCCATCAGTGAGCGAGGGCAGGTTGAGGAGCAGTACTTC.

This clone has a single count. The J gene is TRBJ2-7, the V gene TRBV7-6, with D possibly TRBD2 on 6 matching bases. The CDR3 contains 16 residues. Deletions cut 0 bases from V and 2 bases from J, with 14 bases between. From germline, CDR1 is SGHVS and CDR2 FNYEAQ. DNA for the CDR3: TGTGCCAGCAGCTTAGCGCGGGACGTACAAGCCTACGAGCAGTACTTC. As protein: CASSLARDVQAYEQYF.

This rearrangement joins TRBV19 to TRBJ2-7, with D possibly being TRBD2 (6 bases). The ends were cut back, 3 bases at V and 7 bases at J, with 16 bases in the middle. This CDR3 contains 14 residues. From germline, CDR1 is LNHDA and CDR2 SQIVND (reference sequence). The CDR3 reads CASSIGGGTSEQYF. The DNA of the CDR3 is TGTGCCAGTAGTATCGGGGGAGGTACGAGTGAGCAGTACTTC. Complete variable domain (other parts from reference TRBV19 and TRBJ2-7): DGGITQSPKYLFRKEGQNVTLSCEQNLNHDAMYWYRQDPGQGLRLIYYSQIVNDFQKGDIAEGYSVSREKKESFPLTVTSAQKNPTAFYLCASSIGGGTSEQYFGPGTRLTVT.

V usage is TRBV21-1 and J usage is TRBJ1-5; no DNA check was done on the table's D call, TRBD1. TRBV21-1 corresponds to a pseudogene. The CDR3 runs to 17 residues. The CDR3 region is CASSKVRGQGSNQPQHF. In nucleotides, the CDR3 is TGTGCCAGCAGCAAAGTGAGGGGACAGGGTAGCAATCAGCCCCAGCATTTT.

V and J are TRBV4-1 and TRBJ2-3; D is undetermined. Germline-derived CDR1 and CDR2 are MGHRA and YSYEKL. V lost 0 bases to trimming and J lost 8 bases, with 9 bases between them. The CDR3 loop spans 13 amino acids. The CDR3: CASSQESRPTQYF. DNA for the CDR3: TGCGCCAGCAGCCAAGAATCGCGGCCTACGCAGTATTTT.

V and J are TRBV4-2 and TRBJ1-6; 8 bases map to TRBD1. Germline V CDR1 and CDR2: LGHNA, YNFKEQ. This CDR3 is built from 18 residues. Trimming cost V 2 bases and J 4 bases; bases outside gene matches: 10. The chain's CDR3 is CASSQTRTGLEYNSPLHF. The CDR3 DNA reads TGTGCCAGCAGCCAAACCCGGACAGGGCTAGAATATAATTCACCCCTCCACTTT.

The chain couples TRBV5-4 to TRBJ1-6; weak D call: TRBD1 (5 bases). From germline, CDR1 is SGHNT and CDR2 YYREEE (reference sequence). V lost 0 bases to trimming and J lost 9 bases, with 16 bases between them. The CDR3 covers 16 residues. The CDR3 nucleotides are TGTGCCAGCAGCTTGGAGGTTGGGGGAGGCGGTTCACCCCTCCACTTT. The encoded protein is CASSLEVGGGGSPLHF.

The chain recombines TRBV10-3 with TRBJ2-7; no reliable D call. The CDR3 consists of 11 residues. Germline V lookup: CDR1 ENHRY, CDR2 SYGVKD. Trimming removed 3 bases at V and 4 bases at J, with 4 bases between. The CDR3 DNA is TGTGCCATCAGTGACCATTACGAGCAGTACTTC. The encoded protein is CAISDHYEQYF.

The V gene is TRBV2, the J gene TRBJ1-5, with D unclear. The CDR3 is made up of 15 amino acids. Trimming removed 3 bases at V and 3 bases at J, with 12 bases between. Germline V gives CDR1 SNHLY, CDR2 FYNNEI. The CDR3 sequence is CASSEGRGNNQPQHF. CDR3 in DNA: TGTGCCAGCAGTGAGGGGAGAGGGAACAATCAGCCCCAGCATTTT.